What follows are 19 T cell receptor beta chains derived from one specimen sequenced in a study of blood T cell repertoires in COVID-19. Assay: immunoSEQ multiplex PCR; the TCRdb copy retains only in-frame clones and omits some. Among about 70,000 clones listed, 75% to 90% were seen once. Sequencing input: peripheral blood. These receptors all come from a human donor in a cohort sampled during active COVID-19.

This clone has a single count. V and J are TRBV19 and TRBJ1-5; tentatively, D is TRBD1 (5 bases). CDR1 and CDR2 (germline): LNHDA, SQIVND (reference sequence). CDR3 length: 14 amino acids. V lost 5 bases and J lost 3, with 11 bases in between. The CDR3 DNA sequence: TGTGCCAGTAGTGGAAGACAGCCCAATCAGCCCCAGCATTTT. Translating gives CASSGRQPNQPQHF.

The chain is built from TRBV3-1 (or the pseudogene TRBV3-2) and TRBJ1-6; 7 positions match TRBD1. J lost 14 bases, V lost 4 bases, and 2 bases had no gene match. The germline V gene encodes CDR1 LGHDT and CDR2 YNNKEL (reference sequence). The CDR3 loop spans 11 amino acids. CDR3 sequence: CASSPGQALHF. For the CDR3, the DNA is TGTGCCAGCAGCCCCGGACAGGCCCTCCACTTT.

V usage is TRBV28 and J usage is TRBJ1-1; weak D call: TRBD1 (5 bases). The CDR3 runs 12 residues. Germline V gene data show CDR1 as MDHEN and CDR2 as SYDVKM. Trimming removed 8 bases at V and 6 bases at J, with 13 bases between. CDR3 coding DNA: TGTGCCAGCGGGGCACGGGTAGCTGAAGCTTTCTTT. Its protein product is CASGARVAEAFF.

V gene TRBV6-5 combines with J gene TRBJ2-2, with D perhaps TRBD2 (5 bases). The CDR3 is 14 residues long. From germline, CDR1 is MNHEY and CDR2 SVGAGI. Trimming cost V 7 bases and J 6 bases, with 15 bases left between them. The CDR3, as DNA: TGTGCCAGCATCGGCGAGGGCCGGCCCGGGGAGCTGTTTTTT. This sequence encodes CASIGEGRPGELFF.

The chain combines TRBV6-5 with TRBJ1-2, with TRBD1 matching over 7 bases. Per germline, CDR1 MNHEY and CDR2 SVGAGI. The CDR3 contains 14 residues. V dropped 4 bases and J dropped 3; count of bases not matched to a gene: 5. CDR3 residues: CASSSNRGYYGYTF. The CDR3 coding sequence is TGTGCCAGCAGTTCCAACAGGGGTTACTATGGCTACACCTTC.

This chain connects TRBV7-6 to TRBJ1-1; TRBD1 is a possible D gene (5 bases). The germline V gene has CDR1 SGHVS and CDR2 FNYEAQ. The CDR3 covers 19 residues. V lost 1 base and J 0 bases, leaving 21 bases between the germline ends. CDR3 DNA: TGTGCCAGCAGCTTAGGACCCTCCTCGGGGGGATCCATGAACACTGAAGCTTTCTTT. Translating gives CASSLGPSSGGSMNTEAFF. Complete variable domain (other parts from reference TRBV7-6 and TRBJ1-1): GAGVSQSPRYKVTKRGQDVALRCDPISGHVSLYWYRQALGQGPEFLTYFNYEAQQDKSGLPNDRFSAERPEGSISTLTIQRTEQRDSAMYRCASSLGPSSGGSMNTEAFFGQGTRLTVV.

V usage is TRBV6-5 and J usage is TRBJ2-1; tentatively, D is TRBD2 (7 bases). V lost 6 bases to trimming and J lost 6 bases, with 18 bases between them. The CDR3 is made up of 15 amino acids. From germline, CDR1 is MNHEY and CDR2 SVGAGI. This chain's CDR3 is CASRLRGGGGNEQFF. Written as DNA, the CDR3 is TGTGCCAGCAGGCTACGGGGAGGGGGGGGCAATGAGCAGTTCTTC.

This CDR3 reads CASSWSIQINTEAFF. The DNA for the CDR3 is TGCGCCAGCAGCTGGTCAATACAGATAAACACTGAAGCTTTCTTT. The J gene is TRBJ1-1, the V gene TRBV5-1; D is ambiguous. The CDR3 is 15 amino acids. In germline, CDR1 is SGHRS, CDR2 YFSETQ. V lost 3 bases and J lost 2, with 14 bases in between.

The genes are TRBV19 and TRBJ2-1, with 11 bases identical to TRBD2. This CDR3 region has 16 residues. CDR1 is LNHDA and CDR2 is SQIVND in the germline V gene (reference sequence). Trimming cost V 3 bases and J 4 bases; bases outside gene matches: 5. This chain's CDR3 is CASSILAGGQYNEQFF. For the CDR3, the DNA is TGTGCCAGTAGTATTCTAGCGGGGGGCCAATACAATGAGCAGTTCTTC. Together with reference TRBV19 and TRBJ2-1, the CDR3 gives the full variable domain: DGGITQSPKYLFRKEGQNVTLSCEQNLNHDAMYWYRQDPGQGLRLIYYSQIVNDFQKGDIAEGYSVSREKKESFPLTVTSAQKNPTAFYLCASSILAGGQYNEQFFGPGTRLTVL.

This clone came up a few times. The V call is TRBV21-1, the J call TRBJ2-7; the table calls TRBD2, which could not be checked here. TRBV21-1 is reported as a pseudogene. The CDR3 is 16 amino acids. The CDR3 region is CASSNLGGTSVHEQYF. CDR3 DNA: TGTGCCAGCAGCAACTTAGGCGGGACTAGCGTCCACGAGCAGTACTTC.

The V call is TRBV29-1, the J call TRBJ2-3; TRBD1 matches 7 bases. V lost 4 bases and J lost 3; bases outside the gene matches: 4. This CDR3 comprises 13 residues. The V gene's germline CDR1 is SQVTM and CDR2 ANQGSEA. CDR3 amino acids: CSVGGQWTDTQYF. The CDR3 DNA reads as TGCAGCGTTGGGGGACAGTGGACAGATACGCAGTATTTT.

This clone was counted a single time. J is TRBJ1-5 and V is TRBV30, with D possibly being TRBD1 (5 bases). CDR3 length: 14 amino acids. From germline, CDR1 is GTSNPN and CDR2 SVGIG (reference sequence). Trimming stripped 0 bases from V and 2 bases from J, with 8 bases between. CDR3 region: CAWSVARGNQPQHF. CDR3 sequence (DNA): TGTGCCTGGAGTGTCGCCAGGGGCAATCAGCCCCAGCATTTT.

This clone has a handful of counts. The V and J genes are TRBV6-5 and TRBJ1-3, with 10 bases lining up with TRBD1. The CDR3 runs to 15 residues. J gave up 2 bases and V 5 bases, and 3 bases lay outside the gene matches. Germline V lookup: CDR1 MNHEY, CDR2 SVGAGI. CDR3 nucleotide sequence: TGTGCCAGCAGTCGGGACAGGGGTACTGGAAACACCATATATTTT. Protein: CASSRDRGTGNTIYF.

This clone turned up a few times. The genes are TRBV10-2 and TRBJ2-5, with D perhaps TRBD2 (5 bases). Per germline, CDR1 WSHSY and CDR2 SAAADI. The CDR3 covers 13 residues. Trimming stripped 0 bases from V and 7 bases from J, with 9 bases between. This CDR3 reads CASSESGRGTQYF. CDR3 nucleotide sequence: TGCGCCAGCAGTGAGTCTGGCCGGGGGACCCAGTACTTC.

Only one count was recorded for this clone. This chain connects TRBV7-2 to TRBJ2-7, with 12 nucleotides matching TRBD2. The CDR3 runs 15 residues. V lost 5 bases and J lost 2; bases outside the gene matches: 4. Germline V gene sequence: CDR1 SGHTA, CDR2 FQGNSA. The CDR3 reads CASSPTSGRPYEQYF. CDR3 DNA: TGTGCCAGCAGCCCGACTAGCGGGAGACCCTACGAGCAGTACTTC.

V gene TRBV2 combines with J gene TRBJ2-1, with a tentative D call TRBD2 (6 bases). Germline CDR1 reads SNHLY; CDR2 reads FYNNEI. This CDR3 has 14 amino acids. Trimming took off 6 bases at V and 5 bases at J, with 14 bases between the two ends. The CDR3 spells CASRRGGTNNEQFF. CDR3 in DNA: TGTGCCAGCAGGAGGGGCGGGACGAACAATGAGCAGTTCTTC.

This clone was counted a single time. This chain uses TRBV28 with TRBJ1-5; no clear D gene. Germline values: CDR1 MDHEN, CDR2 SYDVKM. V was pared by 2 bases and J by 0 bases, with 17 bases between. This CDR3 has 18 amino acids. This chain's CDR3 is CASSLVVGASVSNQPQHF. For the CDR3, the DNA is TGTGCCAGCAGTTTAGTCGTCGGAGCATCAGTTAGCAATCAGCCCCAGCATTTT.

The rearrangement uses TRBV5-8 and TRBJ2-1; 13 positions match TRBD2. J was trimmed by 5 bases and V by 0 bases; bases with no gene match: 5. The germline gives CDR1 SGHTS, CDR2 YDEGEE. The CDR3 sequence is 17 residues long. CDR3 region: CASSLAYGTSGNNEQFF. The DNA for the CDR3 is TGTGCCAGCAGCTTGGCCTATGGGACTAGCGGGAACAATGAGCAGTTCTTC.

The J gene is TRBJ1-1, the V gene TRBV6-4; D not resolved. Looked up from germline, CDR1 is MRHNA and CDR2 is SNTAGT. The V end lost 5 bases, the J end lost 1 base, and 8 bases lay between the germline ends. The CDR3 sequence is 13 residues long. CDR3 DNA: TGTGCCAGCAGTAGGGAGCGGAACACTGAAGCTTTCTTT. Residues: CASSRERNTEAFF.